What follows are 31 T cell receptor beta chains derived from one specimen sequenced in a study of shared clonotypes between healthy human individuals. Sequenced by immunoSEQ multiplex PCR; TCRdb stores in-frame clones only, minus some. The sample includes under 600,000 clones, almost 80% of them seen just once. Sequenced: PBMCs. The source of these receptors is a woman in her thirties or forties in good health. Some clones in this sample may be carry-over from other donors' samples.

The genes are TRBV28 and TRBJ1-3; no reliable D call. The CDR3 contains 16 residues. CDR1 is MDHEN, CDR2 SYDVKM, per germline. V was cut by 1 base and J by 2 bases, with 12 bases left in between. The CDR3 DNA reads TGTGCCAGCAGTTTATTCGTCAGCCGGGCTGGAAACACCATATATTTT. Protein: CASSLFVSRAGNTIYF.

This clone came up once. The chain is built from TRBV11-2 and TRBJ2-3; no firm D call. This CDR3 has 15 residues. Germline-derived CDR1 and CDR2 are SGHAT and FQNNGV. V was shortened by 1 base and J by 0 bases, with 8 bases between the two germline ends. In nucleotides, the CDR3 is TGTGCCAGCAGCTTAGGCAGCACTAGCACAGATACGCAGTATTTT. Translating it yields CASSLGSTSTDTQYF.

The chain's CDR3 is CASTPGLAGGSYEQYF. The CDR3 region has the DNA TGTGCCAGCACCCCCGGTCTAGCGGGGGGGTCCTACGAGCAGTACTTC. This sequence joins TRBV2 and TRBJ2-7, with 12 positions matching TRBD2. CDR3 length: 16 residues. Trimming cost V 7 bases and J 1 base; bases outside gene matches: 8. CDR1 is SNHLY and CDR2 is FYNNEI in the germline V gene.

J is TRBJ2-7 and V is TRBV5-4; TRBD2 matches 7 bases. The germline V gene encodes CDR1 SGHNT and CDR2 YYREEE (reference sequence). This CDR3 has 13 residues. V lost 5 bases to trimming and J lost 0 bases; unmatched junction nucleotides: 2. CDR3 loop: CASRTSSSYEQYF. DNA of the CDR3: TGTGCCAGCAGGACTAGCAGCTCCTACGAGCAGTACTTC.

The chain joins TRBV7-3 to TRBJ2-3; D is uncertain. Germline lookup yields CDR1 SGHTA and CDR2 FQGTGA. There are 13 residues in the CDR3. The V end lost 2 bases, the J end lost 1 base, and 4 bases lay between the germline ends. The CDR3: CASSLLGTDTQYF. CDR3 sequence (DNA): TGTGCCAGCAGCTTATTAGGCACAGATACGCAGTATTTT.

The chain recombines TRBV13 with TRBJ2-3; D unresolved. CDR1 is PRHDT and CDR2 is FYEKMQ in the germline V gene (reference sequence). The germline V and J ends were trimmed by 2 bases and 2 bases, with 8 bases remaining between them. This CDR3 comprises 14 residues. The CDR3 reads CASSLRLLTDTQYF. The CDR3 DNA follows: TGTGCCAGCAGCTTAAGGCTGCTCACAGATACGCAGTATTTT. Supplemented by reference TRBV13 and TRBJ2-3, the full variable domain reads AAGVIQSPRHLIKEKRETATLKCYPIPRHDTVYWYQQGPGQDPQFLISFYEKMQSDKGSIPDRFSAQQFSDYHSELNMSSLELGDSALYFCASSLRLLTDTQYFGPGTRLTVL.

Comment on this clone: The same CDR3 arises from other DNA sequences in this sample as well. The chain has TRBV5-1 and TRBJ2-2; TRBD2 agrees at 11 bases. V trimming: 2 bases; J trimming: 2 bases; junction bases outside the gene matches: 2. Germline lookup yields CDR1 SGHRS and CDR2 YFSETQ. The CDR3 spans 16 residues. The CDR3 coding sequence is TGCGCCAGCAGCTTAGGGACTAGCGGAAACACCGGGGAGCTGTTTTTT. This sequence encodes CASSLGTSGNTGELFF.

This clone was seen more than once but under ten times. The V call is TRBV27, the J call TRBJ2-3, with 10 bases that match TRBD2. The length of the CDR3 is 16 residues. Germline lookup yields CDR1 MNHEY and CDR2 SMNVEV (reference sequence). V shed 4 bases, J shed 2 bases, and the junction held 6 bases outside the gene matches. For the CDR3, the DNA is TGTGCCAGCAGTTCCAGCGGGAGGGGTTACACAGATACGCAGTATTTT. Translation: CASSSSGRGYTDTQYF.

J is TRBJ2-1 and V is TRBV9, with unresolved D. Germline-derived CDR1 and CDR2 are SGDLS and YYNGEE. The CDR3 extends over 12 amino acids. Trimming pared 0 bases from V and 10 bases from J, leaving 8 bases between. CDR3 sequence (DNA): TGTGCCAGCAGCGTAGCTGATACCGAGCAGTTCTTC. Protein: CASSVADTEQFF.

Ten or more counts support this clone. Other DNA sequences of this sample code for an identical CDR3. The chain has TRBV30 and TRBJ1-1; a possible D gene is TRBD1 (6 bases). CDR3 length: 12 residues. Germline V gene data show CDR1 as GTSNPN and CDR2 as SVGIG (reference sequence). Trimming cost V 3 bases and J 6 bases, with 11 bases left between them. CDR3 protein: CAWRGAAAEAFF. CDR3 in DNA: TGTGCCTGGAGGGGGGCGGCAGCTGAAGCTTTCTTT.

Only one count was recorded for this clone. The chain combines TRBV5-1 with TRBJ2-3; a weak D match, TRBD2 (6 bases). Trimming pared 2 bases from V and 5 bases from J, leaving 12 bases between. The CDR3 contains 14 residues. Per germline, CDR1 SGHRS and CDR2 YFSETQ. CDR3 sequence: CASSFGAGGDTQYF. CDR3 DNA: TGCGCCAGCAGCTTCGGAGCGGGCGGAGATACGCAGTATTTT.

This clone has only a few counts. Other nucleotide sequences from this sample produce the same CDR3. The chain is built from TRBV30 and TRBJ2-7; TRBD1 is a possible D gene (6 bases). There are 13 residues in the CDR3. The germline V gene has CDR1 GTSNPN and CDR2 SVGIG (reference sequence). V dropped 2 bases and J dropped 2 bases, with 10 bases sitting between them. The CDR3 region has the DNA TGTGCCTGGAGTCGGGACACCCCCTACGAGCAGTACTTC. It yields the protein CAWSRDTPYEQYF.

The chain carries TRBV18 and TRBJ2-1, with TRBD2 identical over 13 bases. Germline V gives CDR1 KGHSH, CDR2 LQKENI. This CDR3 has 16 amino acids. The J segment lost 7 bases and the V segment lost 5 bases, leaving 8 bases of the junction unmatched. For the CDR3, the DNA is TGTGCCAGCTCAATTTTAGGGACTAGCGGGGCGAATGAGCAGTTCTTC. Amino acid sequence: CASSILGTSGANEQFF.

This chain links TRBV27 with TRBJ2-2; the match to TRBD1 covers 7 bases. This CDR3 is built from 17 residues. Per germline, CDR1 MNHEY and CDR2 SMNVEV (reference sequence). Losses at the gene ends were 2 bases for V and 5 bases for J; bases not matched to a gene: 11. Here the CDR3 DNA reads TGTGCCAGCAGTTTAGCTTCGACAGGGAAGACTACCGGGGAGCTGTTTTTT. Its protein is CASSLASTGKTTGELFF.

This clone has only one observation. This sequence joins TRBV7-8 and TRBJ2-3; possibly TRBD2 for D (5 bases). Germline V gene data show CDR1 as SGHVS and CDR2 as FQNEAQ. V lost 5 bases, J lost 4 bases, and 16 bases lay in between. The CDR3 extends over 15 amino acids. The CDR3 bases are TGTGCCAGCAGCGACGGGAACTTCCCCGCAGATACGCAGTATTTT. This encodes CASSDGNFPADTQYF.

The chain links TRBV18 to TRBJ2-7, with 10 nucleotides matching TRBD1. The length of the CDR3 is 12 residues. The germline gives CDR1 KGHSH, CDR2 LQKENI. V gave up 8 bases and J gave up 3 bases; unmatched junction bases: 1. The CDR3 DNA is TGTGCCAGCCGGGACAGGGGCTACGAGCAGTACTTC. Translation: CASRDRGYEQYF.

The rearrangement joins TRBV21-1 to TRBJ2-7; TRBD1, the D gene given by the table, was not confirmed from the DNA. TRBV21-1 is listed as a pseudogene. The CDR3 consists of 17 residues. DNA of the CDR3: TGTGCCAGCAGCAAAAGCCTCGGGGACAGGCATTCCTACGAGCAGTACTTC. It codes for CASSKSLGDRHSYEQYF.

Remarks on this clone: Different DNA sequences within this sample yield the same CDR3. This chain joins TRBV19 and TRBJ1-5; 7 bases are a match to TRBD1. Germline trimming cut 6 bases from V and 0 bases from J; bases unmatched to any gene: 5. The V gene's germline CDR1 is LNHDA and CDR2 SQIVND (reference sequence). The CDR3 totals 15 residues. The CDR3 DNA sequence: TGTGCCAGTAGAAGGACAGGTAATAGCAATCAGCCCCAGCATTTT. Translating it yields CASRRTGNSNQPQHF.

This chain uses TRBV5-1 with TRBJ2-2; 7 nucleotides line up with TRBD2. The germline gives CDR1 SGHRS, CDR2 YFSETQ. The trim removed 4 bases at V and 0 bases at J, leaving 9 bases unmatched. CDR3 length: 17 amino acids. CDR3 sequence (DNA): TGCGCCAGCAGCCCACACTCGACTAGCTCGAACACCGGGGAGCTGTTTTTT. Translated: CASSPHSTSSNTGELFF.

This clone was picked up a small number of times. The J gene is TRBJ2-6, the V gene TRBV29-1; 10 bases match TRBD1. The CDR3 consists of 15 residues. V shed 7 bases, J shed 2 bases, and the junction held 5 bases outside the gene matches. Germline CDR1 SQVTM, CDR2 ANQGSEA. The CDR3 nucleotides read TGCAGCGCGGAGACAGGGGGCACTGGGGCCAACGTCCTGACTTTC. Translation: CSAETGGTGANVLTF.

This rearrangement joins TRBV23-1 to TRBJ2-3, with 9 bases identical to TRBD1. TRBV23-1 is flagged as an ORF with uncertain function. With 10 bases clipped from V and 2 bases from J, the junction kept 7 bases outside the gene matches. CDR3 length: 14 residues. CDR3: CANPDRGDTDTQYF. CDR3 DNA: TGCGCCAATCCGGACAGGGGCGACACAGATACGCAGTATTTT.

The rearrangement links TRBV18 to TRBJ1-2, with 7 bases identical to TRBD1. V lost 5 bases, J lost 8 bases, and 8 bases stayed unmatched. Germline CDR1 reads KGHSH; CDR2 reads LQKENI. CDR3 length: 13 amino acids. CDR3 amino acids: CASSSDRVGGYTF. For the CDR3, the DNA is TGTGCCAGCTCATCCGACAGGGTTGGAGGCTACACCTTC.

CDR3 residues: CASSTSGRFHEQYF. DNA for the CDR3: TGTGCCAGCAGCACTAGCGGGAGATTCCACGAGCAGTACTTC. The J gene is TRBJ2-7, the V gene TRBV5-6, with TRBD2 matching 11 bases. The CDR3 is 14 residues long. Germline lookup yields CDR1 SGHDT and CDR2 YYEEEE. The J segment lost 5 bases and the V segment lost 4 bases, leaving 5 bases of the junction unmatched.

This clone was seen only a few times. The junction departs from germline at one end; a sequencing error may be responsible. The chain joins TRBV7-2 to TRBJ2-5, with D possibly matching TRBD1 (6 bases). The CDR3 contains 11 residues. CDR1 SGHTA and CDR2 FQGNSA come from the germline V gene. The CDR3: CASSLGATRDF. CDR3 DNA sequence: TGTGCCAGCAGCTTGGGGGCCACCCGGGACTTC.

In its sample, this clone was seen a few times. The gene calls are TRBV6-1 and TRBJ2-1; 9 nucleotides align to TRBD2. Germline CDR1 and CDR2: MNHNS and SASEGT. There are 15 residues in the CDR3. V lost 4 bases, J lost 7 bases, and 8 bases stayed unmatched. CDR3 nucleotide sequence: TGTGCCAGCAGTGGCCTGGCGGGAGGGCCGAATGAGCAGTTCTTC. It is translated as CASSGLAGGPNEQFF.

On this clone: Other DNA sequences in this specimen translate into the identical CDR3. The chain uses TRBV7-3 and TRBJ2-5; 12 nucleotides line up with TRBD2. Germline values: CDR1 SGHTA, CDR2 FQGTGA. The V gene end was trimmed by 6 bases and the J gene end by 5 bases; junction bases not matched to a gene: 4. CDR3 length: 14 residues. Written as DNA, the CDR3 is TGTGCCAGCAGTCCGGGGACTAGCGGGGAGACCCAGTACTTC. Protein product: CASSPGTSGETQYF.

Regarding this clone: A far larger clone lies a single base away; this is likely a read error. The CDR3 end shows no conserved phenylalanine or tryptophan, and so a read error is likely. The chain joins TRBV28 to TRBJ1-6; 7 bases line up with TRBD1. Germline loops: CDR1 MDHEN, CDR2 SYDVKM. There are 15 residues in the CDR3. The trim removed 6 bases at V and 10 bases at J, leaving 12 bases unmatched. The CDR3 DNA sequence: TGTGCCAGCAGCCCACCGGGACAGCGTATCTCACCCCTCCACCTT. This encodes CASSPPGQRISPLHL.

The CDR3 DNA follows: TGCGCCAGCAGCCTCCGGCTTGGGGGTGAGCAGTTCTTC. This translates into CASSLRLGGEQFF. This chain uses TRBV4-1 with TRBJ2-1, with D possibly called TRBD1 or TRBD2 (5 bases each). Between the trimmed V and J ends, which lost 4 bases and 9 bases, there was a span of 13 bases. Germline assignment: CDR1 MGHRA and CDR2 YSYEKL. This CDR3 is built from 13 residues.

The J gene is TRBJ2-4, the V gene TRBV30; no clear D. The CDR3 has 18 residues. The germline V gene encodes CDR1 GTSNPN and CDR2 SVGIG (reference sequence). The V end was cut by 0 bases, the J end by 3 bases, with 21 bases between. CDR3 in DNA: TGTGCCTGGAGTGTACTCCCCCGTGCCTCCGGTAGCAAAAACATTCAGTACTTC. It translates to CAWSVLPRASGSKNIQYF.

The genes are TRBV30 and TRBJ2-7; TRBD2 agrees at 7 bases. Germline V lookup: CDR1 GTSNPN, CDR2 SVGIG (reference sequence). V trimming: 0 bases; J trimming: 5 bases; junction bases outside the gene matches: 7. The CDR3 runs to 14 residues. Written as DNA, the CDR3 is TGTGCCTGGAGTGTGGGCGGGAGTCTCGACGAGCAGTACTTC. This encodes CAWSVGGSLDEQYF.

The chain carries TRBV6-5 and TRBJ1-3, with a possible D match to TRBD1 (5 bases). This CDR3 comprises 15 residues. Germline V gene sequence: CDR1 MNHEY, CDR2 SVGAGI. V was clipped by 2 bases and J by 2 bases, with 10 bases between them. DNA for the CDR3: TGTGCCAGCAGTTACGGGGCGAGTGCTGGAAACACCATATATTTT. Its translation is CASSYGASAGNTIYF.